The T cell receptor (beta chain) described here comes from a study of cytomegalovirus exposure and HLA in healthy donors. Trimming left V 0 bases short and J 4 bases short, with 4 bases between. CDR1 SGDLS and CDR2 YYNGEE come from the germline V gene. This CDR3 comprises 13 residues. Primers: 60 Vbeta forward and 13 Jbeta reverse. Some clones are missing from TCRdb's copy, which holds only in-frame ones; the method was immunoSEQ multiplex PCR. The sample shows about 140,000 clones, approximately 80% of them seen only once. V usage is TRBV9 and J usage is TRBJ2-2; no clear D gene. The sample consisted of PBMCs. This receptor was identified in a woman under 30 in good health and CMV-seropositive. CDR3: CASSVATTGELFF. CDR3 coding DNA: TGTGCCAGCAGCGTAGCTACCACCGGGGAGCTGTTTTTT.